These 20 T cell receptor beta chains came from one sample sequenced in a study of blood T cell repertoires in COVID-19. Assay used: immunoSEQ multiplex PCR; TCRdb lists only in-frame clones, some missing. This sample has fewer than 250,000 clones, with 88% found just once. Sequenced input: peripheral blood. The receptors originated from a woman aged 55-70 years with acute or convalescent COVID-19.

The chain is built from TRBV7-9 and TRBJ1-4, with TRBD1 identical over 7 bases. The germline gives CDR1 SEHNR, CDR2 FQNEAQ (reference sequence). Unmatched junction bases numbered 11, after V lost 5 bases and J lost 8 bases. This CDR3 contains 15 residues. CDR3 bases: TGTGCCAGCAGCCCCAGAGGGGGCGCGAGGGAAAAACTGTTTTTT. Translating it yields CASSPRGGAREKLFF.

J is TRBJ1-3 and V is TRBV7-3; no clear D. Trimming removed 5 bases from V and 0 bases from J, with 8 bases in between. The germline V gene has CDR1 SGHTA and CDR2 FQGTGA. The CDR3 contains 14 residues. CDR3 region: CASSPQSSGNTIYF. The CDR3 coding sequence is TGTGCCAGCAGCCCCCAATCCTCTGGAAACACCATATATTTT.

This chain joins TRBV9 and TRBJ2-3; D is possibly TRBD2 (6 bases). The CDR3 consists of 17 residues. Germline V gene data show CDR1 as SGDLS and CDR2 as YYNGEE. V was cut by 0 bases and J by 0 bases, with 14 bases left in between. DNA for the CDR3: TGTGCCAGCAGCGTAGGTGCGGGGCTGAGAAGCACAGATACGCAGTATTTT. It yields the protein CASSVGAGLRSTDTQYF.

The chain employs TRBV19 and TRBJ2-7, with D unresolved. This CDR3 region has 14 residues. The V and J ends lost 1 base and 5 bases respectively, with 12 bases between them. Germline loops: CDR1 LNHDA, CDR2 SQIVND (reference sequence). Here the CDR3 DNA reads TGTGCCAGTAGTATAGTTTCGTCGAGCGACGAGCAGTACTTC. This gives the protein CASSIVSSSDEQYF.

CDR3 loop: CASSWGFDRASYGYTF. The CDR3, as DNA: TGTGCCAGCAGTTGGGGATTTGACAGAGCCTCTTATGGCTACACCTTC. The chain links TRBV6-5 to TRBJ1-2; a possible D gene is TRBD1 (5 bases). CDR3 length: 16 amino acids. The V end was cut by 4 bases, the J end by 5 bases, with 20 bases between. CDR1 and CDR2 (germline): MNHEY, SVGAGI.

The V call is TRBV6-5, the J call TRBJ1-1; D unresolved. V dropped 4 bases and J dropped 4 bases, with 13 bases sitting between them. CDR3 length: 14 amino acids. Germline loops: CDR1 MNHEY, CDR2 SVGAGI. CDR3 protein: CASSSGLLATEAFF. In DNA, the CDR3 is TGTGCCAGCAGTTCGGGTCTTCTCGCCACTGAAGCTTTCTTT.

The chain combines TRBV18 with TRBJ1-1, with 8 bases matching TRBD1. Germline CDR1 is KGHSH and CDR2 is LQKENI. The CDR3 runs to 15 residues. The junction had 4 bases not matched to a gene; V was cut back by 4 bases and J by 0 bases. The CDR3 loop is CASSLDRGMNTEAFF. CDR3 DNA: TGTGCCAGCTCACTCGACAGGGGCATGAACACTGAAGCTTTCTTT.

V is TRBV9 and J is TRBJ1-3, with a tentative D call TRBD1 (5 bases). There are 17 residues in the CDR3. With 3 bases removed from V and 4 bases from J, the gap between germline ends came to 20 bases. Germline V lookup: CDR1 SGDLS, CDR2 YYNGEE. CDR3 coding DNA: TGTGCCAGCAGCGCGGCCCCTTCTACAGGTCGGGGAAACACCATATATTTT. It encodes CASSAAPSTGRGNTIYF.

This clone has a single count. This chain connects TRBV19 to TRBJ2-1; TRBD1 might be the D (7 bases). CDR1 is LNHDA, CDR2 SQIVND, per germline (reference sequence). The CDR3 spans 17 residues. With 4 bases removed from V and 0 bases from J, the gap between germline ends came to 16 bases. The CDR3 nucleotides are TGTGCCAGTAGTACCGGTTCAGGGGGGAGCTCCTACAATGAGCAGTTCTTC. It codes for CASSTGSGGSSYNEQFF.

A single count supports this clone. The rearrangement uses TRBV2 and TRBJ2-5; D might be TRBD2 (6 bases). The CDR3 sequence is 16 residues long. Germline CDR1 is SNHLY and CDR2 is FYNNEI. Trimming pared 7 bases from V and 2 bases from J, leaving 20 bases between. This CDR3 is CASTIPRTTRQETQYF. CDR3 nucleotide sequence: TGTGCCAGCACCATTCCCCGGACTACCCGGCAAGAGACCCAGTACTTC.

The chain is built from TRBV19 and TRBJ2-1; 12 bases map to TRBD2. The CDR3 runs 16 residues. Germline V gene lookup returns CDR1 LNHDA and CDR2 SQIVND (reference sequence). With 2 bases clipped from V and 5 bases from J, the junction kept 4 bases outside the gene matches. The CDR3 protein is CASSITRLAGDNEQFF. CDR3 sequence (DNA): TGTGCCAGTAGTATAACCCGACTAGCGGGAGACAATGAGCAGTTCTTC.

A few counts support this clone. This sequence joins TRBV7-6 and TRBJ2-7; TRBD2 matches at 11 bases. The V gene end was trimmed by 2 bases and the J gene end by 0 bases; junction bases not matched to a gene: 9. Germline CDR1 SGHVS, CDR2 FNYEAQ. The CDR3 extends over 18 amino acids. In DNA form, the CDR3 reads TGTGCCAGCAGCTTATTATTAGCGGGAGGGCCGAACTCCTACGAGCAGTACTTC. Its translation is CASSLLLAGGPNSYEQYF.

The V call is TRBV30, the J call TRBJ1-2; no definite D call. The germline V gene encodes CDR1 GTSNPN and CDR2 SVGIG (reference sequence). The CDR3 is 12 amino acids. Trimming removed 7 bases at V and 2 bases at J, with 11 bases between. CDR3 DNA sequence: TGTGCCTTAGGACGGGGAAACTATGGCTACACCTTC. It specifies CALGRGNYGYTF.

On this clone itself: Other DNA sequences within the sample encode an identical CDR3. This chain uses TRBV19 with TRBJ1-6; 8 nucleotides align to TRBD1. Germline V gene data show CDR1 as LNHDA and CDR2 as SQIVND (reference sequence). V dropped 4 bases and J dropped 7; count of bases not matched to a gene: 3. CDR3 length equals 14 residues. CDR3 loop: CASSKTGGNSPLHF. The CDR3 DNA sequence: TGTGCCAGTAGTAAAACAGGGGGAAATTCACCCCTCCACTTT.

V gene TRBV5-4 combines with J gene TRBJ1-2; TRBD1 matches 9 bases. The CDR3 loop spans 15 amino acids. J was trimmed by 4 bases and V by 1 base; bases with no gene match: 5. Germline CDR1 and CDR2: SGHNT and YYREEE (reference sequence). This chain's CDR3 is CASSLPGQGFYGYTF. Written as DNA, the CDR3 is TGTGCCAGCAGCTTGCCTGGACAGGGGTTCTATGGCTACACCTTC.

The rearrangement joins TRBV15 to TRBJ2-3, with D perhaps matching TRBD1 (5 bases). The CDR3 is 14 residues long. Germline V gives CDR1 LNHNV, CDR2 YYDKDF (reference sequence). Trimming cost V 0 bases and J 2 bases, with 6 bases left between them. This CDR3 is CATSRDRATDTQYF. The DNA of the CDR3 is TGTGCCACCAGCAGAGACAGGGCCACAGATACGCAGTATTTT.

The CDR3 loop reads CASSTVQGGYGYTF. The CDR3 DNA reads TGTGCCAGTAGTACCGTACAGGGTGGCTATGGCTACACCTTC. This chain links TRBV19 with TRBJ1-2, with a weak D call TRBD1 (6 bases). Germline loops: CDR1 LNHDA, CDR2 SQIVND (reference sequence). The V end was cut by 4 bases, the J end by 4 bases, with 13 bases between. The CDR3 contains 14 residues.

The chain recombines TRBV5-1 with TRBJ2-1, with a tentative D call TRBD2 (5 bases). Germline CDR1 SGHRS, CDR2 YFSETQ. The CDR3 sequence is 15 residues long. Deletions cut 2 bases from V and 2 bases from J, with 11 bases between. In DNA form, the CDR3 reads TGCGCCAGCAGCTTAAGTGTCGGGGCCTACAATGAGCAGTTCTTC. It codes for CASSLSVGAYNEQFF.

The chain recombines TRBV9 with TRBJ2-7; D call uncertain. CDR1 and CDR2 (germline): SGDLS, YYNGEE. V dropped 4 bases and J dropped 2 bases, with 13 bases sitting between them. The CDR3 length is 14 residues. CDR3 nucleotides: TGTGCCAGCAGCCCCGAGACACATGCCTACGAGCAGTACTTC. Translated: CASSPETHAYEQYF.

The chain links TRBV18 to TRBJ1-2; 7 nucleotides line up with TRBD1. The CDR3 consists of 15 residues. The J segment lost 3 bases and the V segment lost 4 bases, leaving 8 bases of the junction unmatched. The germline CDR1 and CDR2 sequences are KGHSH and LQKENI. CDR3 sequence reads: CASSRMTGTDYGYTF. The CDR3 bases are TGTGCCAGCTCACGTATGACAGGGACGGACTATGGCTACACCTTC.